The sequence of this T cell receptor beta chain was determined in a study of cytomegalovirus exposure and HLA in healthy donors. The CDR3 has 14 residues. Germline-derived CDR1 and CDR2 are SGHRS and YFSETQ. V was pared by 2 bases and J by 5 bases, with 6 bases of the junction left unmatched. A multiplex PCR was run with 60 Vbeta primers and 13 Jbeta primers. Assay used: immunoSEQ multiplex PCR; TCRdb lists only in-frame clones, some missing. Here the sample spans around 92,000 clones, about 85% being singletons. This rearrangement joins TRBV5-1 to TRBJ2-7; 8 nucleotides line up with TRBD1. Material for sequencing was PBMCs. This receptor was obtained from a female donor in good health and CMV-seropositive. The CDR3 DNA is TGCGCCAGCAGCTTTGGACAGGGCACCCACGAGCAGTACTTC. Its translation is CASSFGQGTHEQYF.